This is a list of T cell receptor beta chains from one sample in a study of cytomegalovirus exposure and HLA in healthy donors. Repertoires were generated with immunoSEQ multiplex PCR, while TCRdb's copy carries only in-frame clones and drops some. The repertoire consists of about 240,000 clones, with around 80% occurring once and the leading ten covering about 8%. The sample comprised PBMCs. The receptors come from a woman aged 55-75 years in good health and CMV-seropositive. Each CDR3 is given with its conserved first and last residue. D genes are given only for firm matches. Expanded clones get a size class; other rows say once, few or many, or leave the size out.

d_gene: TRBD2; v_gene: TRBV7-9; abundance: .; j_gene: TRBJ2-1; CDR3nt: TGTGCCAGCAGCCCCACTAGCGGGGAGTACAATGAGCAGTTCTTC; CDR3aa: CASSPTSGEYNEQFF
d_gene: .; v_gene: TRBV7-6; abundance: .; j_gene: TRBJ2-2; CDR3nt: TGTGCCAGCAGCTTAGACTTACTTCACACCGGGGAGCTGTTTTTT; CDR3aa: CASSLDLLHTGELFF
d_gene: TRBD2; v_gene: TRBV18; abundance: .; j_gene: TRBJ2-1; CDR3nt: TGTGCCAGCGCACCGGGACTAGCGGGTAATGAGCAGTTCTTC; CDR3aa: CASAPGLAGNEQFF
d_gene: .; v_gene: TRBV19; abundance: .; j_gene: TRBJ2-7; CDR3nt: TGTGCCAGTAGTCCTGACAAATACTACGAGCAGTACTTC; CDR3aa: CASSPDKYYEQYF
d_gene: .; v_gene: TRBV12-5; abundance: few; j_gene: TRBJ1-1; CDR3nt: TGTGCTAGTGGTTTGGGAGGGCCGGGCACTGAAGCTTTCTTT; CDR3aa: CASGLGGPGTEAFF
d_gene: .; v_gene: TRBV28; abundance: .; j_gene: TRBJ1-1; CDR3nt: TGTGCCAGCAGTCTCTACTACGGGGGAGCTTTCTTT; CDR3aa: CASSLYYGGAFF
d_gene: TRBD2; v_gene: TRBV7-9; abundance: .; j_gene: TRBJ2-1; CDR3nt: TGTGCCAGCAGCTTCTGGGGCCTAGCGGGAGAAGTCACGAATGAGCAGTTCTTC; CDR3aa: CASSFWGLAGEVTNEQFF
d_gene: .; v_gene: TRBV30; abundance: few; j_gene: TRBJ1-4; CDR3nt: TGTGCCTGGAGTAGGGGCTCAGTCGGAAAACTGTTTTTT; CDR3aa: CAWSRGSVGKLFF
d_gene: TRBD1; v_gene: TRBV7-9; abundance: .; j_gene: TRBJ2-7; CDR3nt: TGTGCCAGCAGCTTAATGTCGGACAGGCTCCACGAGCAGTACTTC; CDR3aa: CASSLMSDRLHEQYF
d_gene: .; v_gene: TRBV20-1; abundance: .; j_gene: TRBJ2-1; CDR3nt: TGCAGTGCTCGTAACAATGAGCAGTTCTTC; CDR3aa: CSARNNEQFF
d_gene: .; v_gene: TRBV6-1; abundance: .; j_gene: TRBJ1-6; CDR3nt: TGTGCCAGCAGTGAATTAATATTGGGAGGTTCACCCCTCCACTTT; CDR3aa: CASSELILGGSPLHF
d_gene: .; v_gene: TRBV6-1; abundance: .; j_gene: TRBJ1-1; CDR3nt: TGTGCCTCCTGTGACACAGAGCCTGAAGCTTTCTTT; CDR3aa: CASCDTEPEAFF
d_gene: .; v_gene: TRBV19; abundance: .; j_gene: TRBJ2-1; CDR3nt: TGTGCCAGTAGTTCTCCAAGGACAGTAAAATACAATGAGCAGTTCTTC; CDR3aa: CASSSPRTVKYNEQFF
d_gene: TRBD1; v_gene: TRBV6-1; abundance: .; j_gene: TRBJ1-1; CDR3nt: TGTGCCAGCAGTGAAGAAGGGACAGGGAGCACTGAAGCTTTCTTT; CDR3aa: CASSEEGTGSTEAFF
d_gene: .; v_gene: TRBV19; abundance: few; j_gene: TRBJ2-7; CDR3nt: TGTGCCAGTAGGACAGATCCCTTTGACGAGCAGTACTTC; CDR3aa: CASRTDPFDEQYF
d_gene: .; v_gene: TRBV2; abundance: .; j_gene: TRBJ1-5; CDR3nt: TGTGCCAGCAGTGGGGGGGGCAACAATCAGCCCCAGCATTTT; CDR3aa: CASSGGGNNQPQHF
d_gene: .; v_gene: TRBV5-1; abundance: few; j_gene: TRBJ1-1; CDR3nt: TGCGCCAGCAGCCGGGTGGGGACTCATATGAACACTGAAGCTTTCTTT; CDR3aa: CASSRVGTHMNTEAFF
d_gene: TRBD2; v_gene: TRBV4-1; abundance: .; j_gene: TRBJ2-1; CDR3nt: TGCGCCAGCAGCCAACTCCCGGGACTAGGCATGAGAAATGAGCAGTTCTTC; CDR3aa: CASSQLPGLGMRNEQFF
d_gene: TRBD1; v_gene: TRBV28; abundance: .; j_gene: TRBJ2-1; CDR3nt: TGTGCCAGCAGCCCCGGGACAGTGGGATACAATGAGCAGTTCTTC; CDR3aa: CASSPGTVGYNEQFF